This T cell receptor (beta chain) derives from a study of shared clonotypes between healthy human individuals. Findings and limits, study-wide: Shared clonotypes across all four donors exceeded non-shared ones in generation probability. Estimated richness was generally greater in naive than memory subsets.

Recent vaccinations or acute infections were absent in the healthy HIV-negative adult donors. Donors, without exception, were Caucasian adults residing in Nashville, Tennessee. The V and J ends lost 4 bases and 6 bases, in that order; junction bases with no gene match: 9. This CDR3 contains 15 residues. In germline, CDR1 is SEHNR, CDR2 FQNEAQ (reference sequence). The method was immunoSEQ multiplex PCR; TCRdb's version includes in-frame clones alone and lacks a portion of them. The profile covers a few million clones, with approximately 95% appearing a single time and under 0.45% taken by the ten largest. This clone was seen only once. Its antigen remains unknown.

The sequence was collected from a man between 18 and 35 years old in good health. Some clones in this sample may be carry-over from other donors' samples. The chain is built from TRBV7-9 and TRBJ2-7, with 10 positions matching TRBD2. The sample taken for sequencing was naive CD4+ T cells from PBMCs. Noted subset: CD45RA+ positively selected. CDR3 nucleotides: TGTGCCAGCAGCTCACCCGGGACTAGCGTTCGCGAGCAGTACTTC. Its translation: CASSSPGTSVREQYF.